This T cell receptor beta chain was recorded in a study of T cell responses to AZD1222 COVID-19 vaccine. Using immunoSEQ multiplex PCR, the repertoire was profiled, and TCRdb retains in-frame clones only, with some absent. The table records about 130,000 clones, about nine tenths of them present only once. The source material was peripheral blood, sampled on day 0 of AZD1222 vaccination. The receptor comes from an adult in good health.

The CDR3 nucleotides are TGTGCCAGCAGCTTAGGCGGGACTAGCGGGGGGGCCGGTACGCAGTATTTT. Translating gives CASSLGGTSGGAGTQYF. The V call is TRBV7-2, the J call TRBJ2-3; 16 bases fit TRBD2. Germline CDR1 reads SGHTA; CDR2 reads FQGNSA. The V and J ends lost 1 base and 8 bases, in that order; junction bases with no gene match: 6. This CDR3 region has 17 residues.